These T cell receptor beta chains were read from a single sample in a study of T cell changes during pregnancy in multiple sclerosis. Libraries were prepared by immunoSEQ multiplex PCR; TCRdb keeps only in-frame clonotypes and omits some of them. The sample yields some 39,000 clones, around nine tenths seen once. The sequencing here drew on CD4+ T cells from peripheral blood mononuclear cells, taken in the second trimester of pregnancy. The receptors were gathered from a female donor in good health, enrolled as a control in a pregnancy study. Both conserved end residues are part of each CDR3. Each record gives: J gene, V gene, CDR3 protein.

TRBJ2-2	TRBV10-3	CAISESEGGELFF
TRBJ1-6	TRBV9	CASSVAEGAGSPLHF
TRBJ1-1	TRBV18	CASSPRTGATSNTEAFF
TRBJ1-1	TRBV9	CASSGPPLGQGWANTEAFF
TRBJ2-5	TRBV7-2	CASSPRTGWETQYF
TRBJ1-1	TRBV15	CATRPGGKGTEAFF
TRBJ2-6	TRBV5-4	CASSLKVRGTLSGANVLTF
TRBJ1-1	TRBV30	CAWSTTRTGYMNTEAFF
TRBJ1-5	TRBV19	CASSGGGDQPQHF
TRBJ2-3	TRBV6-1	CACRVRLSTDTQYF
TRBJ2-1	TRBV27	CASMGGRVQFF
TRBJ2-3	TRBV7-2	CASSQYGGATDTQYF
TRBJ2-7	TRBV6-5	CASSTPGQARYEQYF
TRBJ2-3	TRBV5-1	CASSFGGGQGADTQYF
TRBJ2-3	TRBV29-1	CSVASGVRTDTQYF